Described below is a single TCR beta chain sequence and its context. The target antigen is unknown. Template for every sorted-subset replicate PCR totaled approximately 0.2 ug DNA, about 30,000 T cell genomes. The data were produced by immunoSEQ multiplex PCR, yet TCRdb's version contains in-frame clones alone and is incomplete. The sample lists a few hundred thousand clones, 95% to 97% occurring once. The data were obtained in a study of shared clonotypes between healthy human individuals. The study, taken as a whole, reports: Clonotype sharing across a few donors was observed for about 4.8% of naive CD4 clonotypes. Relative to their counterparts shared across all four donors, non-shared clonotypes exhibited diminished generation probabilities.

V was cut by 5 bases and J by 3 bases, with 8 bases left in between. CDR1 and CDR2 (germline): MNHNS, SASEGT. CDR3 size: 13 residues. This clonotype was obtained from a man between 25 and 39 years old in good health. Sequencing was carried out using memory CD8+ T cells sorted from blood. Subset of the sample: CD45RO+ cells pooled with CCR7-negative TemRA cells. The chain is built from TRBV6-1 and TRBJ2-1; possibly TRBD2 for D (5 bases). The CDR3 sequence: CASSKSGYNEQFF. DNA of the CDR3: TGTGCCAGCAGTAAAAGCGGCTACAATGAGCAGTTCTTC.